The following is a T cell receptor beta chain sequence with its context. Its target is unknown. This sample stems from a study of cytomegalovirus exposure and HLA in healthy donors. For the study at large: Roughly 85 million unique TCRs from HLA-typed donors made up an early data release.

V was clipped by 6 bases and J by 8 bases, with 11 bases between them. In germline, CDR1 is LNHDA, CDR2 SQIVND (reference sequence). The length of the CDR3 is 13 residues. Primers for the PCR totalled 60 Vbeta and 13 Jbeta. Here immunoSEQ multiplex PCR was the method, and the copy in TCRdb shows in-frame clones only, minus some. The sample includes about 64,000 clones, around 78% of them seen just once. Overall study findings and caveats: Solely CMV serostatus was available to characterize immune exposure.

The clonotype originates from a man aged 18 to 30 in good health and CMV-seropositive. The rearrangement joins TRBV19 to TRBJ1-6, with a possible D match to TRBD1 (5 bases). Sequencing used PBMCs. The CDR3 spells CASREGTHSPLHF. CDR3 in DNA: TGTGCCAGTAGAGAGGGGACTCATTCACCCCTCCACTTT.